Each of the 24 T cell receptor beta chains below was sequenced from the same sample in a study of regulatory T cells in long-lasting Graves disease. To make TCR beta libraries, researchers used iRepertoire HTBI primers and Arm-PCR of CDR3 regions. MiXCR, run by TCRdb on the multiplex PCR reads, gives a single entry per CDR3 protein. The repertoire holds about 540,000 distinct CDR3 sequences, with roughly 14% as singletons. The time point: newly diagnosed GD, antithyroid drugs for less than 3 months. The TCR library was prepared using RNA isolated from PBMCs. These data also featured in a second study, about T cells in Graves' hyperthyroidism and ophthalmopathy.

Sequencing was performed on peripheral blood mononuclear cells (PBMCs), taken at new diagnosis, from a patient treated with antithyroid drugs. Every receptor here comes from a man aged 30-40 years with Graves disease.

This clonotype was detected ten times or more. CDR3 DNA sequence: TGTGCCAGCAGAAGAGGACAGGGTGTGAACACTGAAGCTTTCTTT. It codes for CASRRGQGVNTEAFF. The V and J genes are TRBV7-9 and TRBJ1-1, with 8 bases fitting TRBD1. CDR3 length: 15 residues. The germline gives CDR1 SEHNR, CDR2 FQNEAQ (reference sequence). The trim removed 6 bases at V and 0 bases at J, leaving 6 bases unmatched.

J is TRBJ2-7 and V is TRBV30; 9 positions agree with TRBD1. CDR1 is GTSNPN and CDR2 is SVGIG in the germline V gene (reference sequence). The CDR3 length is 12 residues. V lost 5 bases to trimming and J lost 3 bases; unmatched junction nucleotides: 2. The CDR3 sequence is CAWRTGDYEQYF. CDR3 bases: TGTGCCTGGCGGACAGGGGACTACGAGCAGTACTTC.

This clonotype was observed a handful of times. The chain recombines TRBV7-9 with TRBJ2-1; no firm D call. This CDR3 has 13 amino acids. V dropped 0 bases and J dropped 3 bases, with 3 bases sitting between them. Germline CDR1 reads SEHNR; CDR2 reads FQNEAQ (reference sequence). CDR3: CASSLANYNEQFF. The CDR3 coding sequence is TGTGCCAGCAGCTTAGCGAACTACAATGAGCAGTTCTTC. Based on the CDR3 plus reference TRBV7-9 and TRBJ2-1, the full variable domain is DTGVSQNPRHKITKRGQNVTFRCDPISEHNRLYWYRQTLGQGPEFLTYFQNEAQLEKSRLLSDRFSAERPKGSFSTLEIQRTEQGDSAMYLCASSLANYNEQFFGPGTRLTVL.

In DNA form, the CDR3 reads TGTGCCAGCAGCGAGGGGGGGGGATTTAACACTGAAGCTTTCTTT. Protein sequence: CASSEGGGFNTEAFF. V is TRBV9 and J is TRBJ1-1; tentatively, D is TRBD1 (6 bases). The CDR3 spans 15 residues. The germline CDR1 and CDR2 sequences are SGDLS and YYNGEE. Trimming took off 3 bases at V and 2 bases at J, with 14 bases between the two ends. Together with reference TRBV9 and TRBJ1-1, the CDR3 gives the full variable domain: DSGVTQTPKHLITATGQRVTLRCSPRSGDLSVYWYQQSLDQGLQFLIQYYNGEERAKGNILERFSAQQFPDLHSELNLSSLELGDSALYFCASSEGGGFNTEAFFGQGTRLTVV.

Only a few counts were recorded for this clonotype. With a much larger clone just one base away, this may be a read error. The CDR3 does not close with the conserved phenylalanine or tryptophan, likely indicating a read error. This chain uses TRBV12-3 or TRBV12-4 with TRBJ1-5; unclear D gene. The CDR3 spans 15 residues. Trimming shortened V by 1 base and J by 2 bases, and 9 bases separated the two germline ends. The CDR3 region has the DNA TGTGCCAGCAGTTTAGGAACTCTAGGCAATCAGCCCCAGCATTCT. Translated, it gives CASSLGTLGNQPQHS.

Note on this clonotype: This sequence may be a read error, since a much larger clone differs from it by one base. This sequence joins TRBV2 and TRBJ2-3; the D is unclear. V was pared by 6 bases and J by 2 bases, with 12 bases between. CDR1 is SNHLY, CDR2 FYNNEI, per germline. This CDR3 has 14 amino acids. CDR3 DNA: TGTGCCAGCAGGGTAACGGGCCCCACAGATACGCAGTATTTT. As protein: CASRVTGPTDTQYF.

This chain connects TRBV2 to TRBJ2-1, with 13 bases lining up with TRBD2. Germline V gives CDR1 SNHLY, CDR2 FYNNEI. There are 15 residues in the CDR3. V lost 6 bases and J lost 12; bases outside the gene matches: 11. DNA of the CDR3: TGTGCCAGCAGCCCTGGACTAGCGGGAGTGGGTGGGCAGTTCTTC. Its translation: CASSPGLAGVGGQFF.

This clonotype was picked up many times. V gene TRBV29-1 combines with J gene TRBJ2-1; D perhaps matches TRBD2 (5 bases). Germline loops: CDR1 SQVTM, CDR2 ANQGSEA. The CDR3 is made up of 12 amino acids. V was clipped by 4 bases and J by 6 bases, with 10 bases between them. DNA of the CDR3: TGCAGCGTTGTAGCGTTGACCAATGAGCAGTTCTTC. Protein sequence: CSVVALTNEQFF.

This clonotype was counted ten times or more. This chain joins TRBV7-2 and TRBJ2-2; 9 bases match TRBD1. The CDR3 runs to 16 residues. Germline CDR1 is SGHTA and CDR2 is FQGNSA. With 3 bases clipped from V and 4 bases from J, the junction kept 6 bases outside the gene matches. The CDR3 loop reads CASSFGQGWITGELFF. DNA of the CDR3: TGTGCCAGCAGCTTCGGACAGGGGTGGATCACCGGGGAGCTGTTTTTT.

This clonotype was picked up a small number of times. The chain recombines TRBV20-1 with TRBJ2-3, with TRBD2 matching over 8 bases. V trimming: 1 base; J trimming: 3 bases; junction bases outside the gene matches: 3. The CDR3 sequence is 14 residues long. Germline V gene lookup returns CDR1 DFQATT and CDR2 SNEGSKA (reference sequence). As DNA, the CDR3 is TGCAGTGCTAGAGTGGGACTAGGGACAGATACGCAGTATTTT. Amino acid sequence: CSARVGLGTDTQYF.

Comments on this clonotype: This likely came from a read error, as a far larger clone is one base away. The chain recombines TRBV11-2 with TRBJ1-1; D unresolved. The CDR3 is made up of 13 amino acids. Germline CDR1 is SGHAT and CDR2 is FQNNGV. CDR3 nucleotides: TGTGCCAACAGCTTGGCCAGTAACACTGAAGCTTTCTTT. Amino acids: CANSLASNTEAFF. The variable domain in full, completed from reference TRBV11-2 and TRBJ1-1, reads EAGVAQSPRYKIIEKRQSVAFWCNPISGHATLYWYQQILGQGPKLLIQFQNNGVVDDSQLPKDRFSAERLKGVDSTLKIQPAKLEDSAVYLCANSLASNTEAFFGQGTRLTVV.

This clonotype has a single count. The V gene is TRBV10-1, the J gene TRBJ2-1; 8 bases are shared with TRBD2. The CDR3 has 11 amino acids. CDR1 WNHNN and CDR2 SYGVQD come from the germline V gene (reference sequence). Trimming cost V 6 bases and J 15 bases; bases outside gene matches: 7. The CDR3 reads CASSAGTRLFF. The CDR3 nucleotides are TGCGCCAGCAGCGCCGGGACTAGGCTGTTCTTC.

This clonotype was detected many times. Here the CDR3 DNA reads TGTGCCAGCAGCTTAGGAGGGCACGATGCGGGCATACGCACCTTC. Residues: CASSLGGHDAGIRTF. V is TRBV11-2 and J is TRBJ1-2; D unresolved. The V gene's germline CDR1 is SGHAT and CDR2 FQNNGV. The CDR3 length is 15 residues. V was cut by 1 base and J by 13 bases, with 22 bases left in between.

This clonotype was detected many times. This rearrangement joins TRBV7-2 to TRBJ2-3; TRBD2 aligns across 13 bases. Germline CDR1 SGHTA, CDR2 FQGNSA. Trimming took 4 bases from V and 4 from J; bases not matched to a gene: 11. This CDR3 comprises 18 residues. CDR3 coding DNA: TGTGCCAGCAGCTCACCGGGACTAGCGGGATATACAGCAGATACGCAGTATTTT. Translated: CASSSPGLAGYTADTQYF. Variable domain in full (rest from reference TRBV7-2 and TRBJ2-3): GAGVSQSPSNKVTEKGKDVELRCDPISGHTALYWYRQSLGQGLEFLIYFQGNSAPDKSGLPSDRFSAERTGGSVSTLTIQRTQQEDSAVYLCASSSPGLAGYTADTQYFGPGTRLTVL.

This clonotype came up many times. This chain links TRBV12-3 or TRBV12-4 with TRBJ2-7, with 10 bases that match TRBD2. The CDR3 spans 15 residues. V was clipped by 3 bases and J by 6 bases; unmatched bases: 8. CDR3 in amino acids: CASSFRASGSPEQYF. CDR3 in DNA: TGTGCCAGCAGTTTTAGGGCTAGCGGGAGTCCCGAGCAGTACTTC.

The chain joins TRBV9 to TRBJ2-3, with a weak D call TRBD2 (5 bases). This CDR3 is built from 17 residues. The germline V gene encodes CDR1 SGDLS and CDR2 YYNGEE. Trimming pared 4 bases from V and 0 bases from J, leaving 18 bases between. The CDR3 bases are TGTGCCAGCAGCTTCCGCCCCTTAAGCGGCAGCACAGATACGCAGTATTTT. Translating gives CASSFRPLSGSTDTQYF. The variable domain in full, with the rest retrieved from reference TRBV9 and TRBJ2-3, is DSGVTQTPKHLITATGQRVTLRCSPRSGDLSVYWYQQSLDQGLQFLIQYYNGEERAKGNILERFSAQQFPDLHSELNLSSLELGDSALYFCASSFRPLSGSTDTQYFGPGTRLTVL.

CDR3 amino acids: CSVEYLGEGQGEQYF. CDR3 nucleotides: TGCAGCGTTGAATATCTGGGGGAGGGCCAGGGCGAGCAGTACTTC. This rearrangement joins TRBV29-1 to TRBJ2-7; 7 bases are a match to TRBD2. Germline values: CDR1 SQVTM, CDR2 ANQGSEA. CDR3 length: 15 amino acids. With V trimmed by 2 bases and J by 6 bases, 13 bases remained unmatched.

This clonotype was found a few times. The chain couples TRBV20-1 to TRBJ2-1; D gene ambiguous. Trimming removed 5 bases at V and 2 bases at J, with 13 bases between. Per the germline V gene, CDR1 is DFQATT and CDR2 is SNEGSKA (reference sequence). The CDR3 covers 14 residues. The CDR3 nucleotides read TGCAGTGCTGTTCGCGGCAGTACCTACAATGAGCAGTTCTTC. Translated, it gives CSAVRGSTYNEQFF.

This clonotype has just a few counts. The gene calls are TRBV15 and TRBJ2-5, with D unclear. V gave up 2 bases and J gave up 2 bases, with 3 bases separating them. This CDR3 is 12 amino acids long. Germline CDR1 is LNHNV and CDR2 is YYDKDF (reference sequence). The CDR3: CATSRKQETQYF. The CDR3, as DNA: TGTGCCACCAGCAGAAAGCAAGAGACCCAGTACTTC.

In this sample, this clonotype turned up many times. The germline gene is not matched at one end of the junction; a read error may be the cause. J is TRBJ2-7 and V is TRBV6-1, with 7 bases that match TRBD2. This CDR3 comprises 13 residues. Germline assignment: CDR1 MNHNS and CDR2 SASEGT. The CDR3 coding sequence is TGCGCCAGCAGTGAGGGCGGGAGCTACGAGCAGTACTTC. It codes for CASSEGGSYEQYF.

At least ten counts were recorded for this clonotype. The CDR3 sequence: CASSLTRDRANTGELFF. The CDR3 DNA is TGTGCCAGCAGCTTAACCCGGGACAGGGCGAACACCGGGGAGCTGTTTTTT. The V call is TRBV7-3, the J call TRBJ2-2, with TRBD1 identical over 9 bases. This CDR3 is built from 17 residues. Trimming at V came to 0 bases and at J to 0 bases, leaving 2 bases not matched to a gene. Germline CDR1 SGHTA, CDR2 FQGTGA.

The V call is TRBV20-1, the J call TRBJ2-5, with D tentatively TRBD1 (5 bases). Germline CDR1 and CDR2: DFQATT and SNEGSKA (reference sequence). Trimming took 4 bases from V and 5 from J, leaving 17 bases between them. The CDR3 has 14 residues. CDR3 DNA: TGCAGTGCTACCCGACAGCCGTATATGGAGACCCAGTACTTC. This codes for CSATRQPYMETQYF.

This clonotype came up a few times. As DNA, the CDR3 is TGTGCCAGCAGCGCACAGGATCTGGATCAGCCCCAGCATTTT. The encoded protein is CASSAQDLDQPQHF. The chain has TRBV9 and TRBJ1-5; tentatively, D is TRBD1 (5 bases). Trimming took off 3 bases at V and 5 bases at J, with 12 bases between the two ends. CDR1 and CDR2 (germline): SGDLS, YYNGEE. The CDR3 loop spans 14 amino acids.

The table lists this clonotype with many counts. One junction end does not reproduce the germline sequence, and a read error may be involved. The J gene is TRBJ1-1, the V gene TRBV9; 7 bases fit TRBD1. The CDR3 runs to 13 residues. Germline CDR1 SGDLS, CDR2 YYNGEE. The CDR3 loop is CASSVGGGAEAFF. The CDR3 DNA sequence: TGTGCCAGCAGCGTCGGAGGGGGCGCTGAGGCTTTCTTT.